This T cell receptor beta chain derives from a study of CD8 T cells in Susac syndrome. RNA totalling roughly 0.5 to 1 ug underwent reverse transcription with random hexamers. With immunoSEQ multiplex PCR, TCR beta CDR3 was amplified across 54 Vbeta and 13 Jbeta. TCRdb re-called the immunoSEQ multiplex PCR reads through MiXCR, storing one row per CDR3 protein. The top ten hold roughly 0.21% of the sample, which has 330,000 or so distinct CDR3 sequences, roughly 85% seen once. From blood CD8+ and CD4+ T cells, the TCR beta chain was sequenced. The multiple sclerosis control group consisted of treatment-naive patients whose relapsing-remitting disease, which was either stable or active, fulfilled revised McDonald criteria. Isolation of CD8+ and CD4+ T cells was performed negatively, whereas enrichment of TEMRA cells was done by FACS. The clonotype was recovered from a human donor with multiple sclerosis. Sequenced: CD8+ T cells from PBMCs.

This CDR3 reads CASSYERQATLYEQYF. The CDR3, as DNA: TGTGCCAGCAGTTACGAAAGACAGGCGACTCTTTACGAGCAGTACTTC. This chain uses TRBV6-2 or TRBV6-3 with TRBJ2-7; D is perhaps TRBD1 (6 bases). Germline CDR1 MNHEY, CDR2 SVGEGT. The CDR3 spans 16 residues. Trimming pared 2 bases from V and 4 bases from J, leaving 18 bases between.